This TCR beta chain was identified in a study of blood T cells in healthy people across ages. As to this clonotype: Its antigen is still unknown.

Together with a sample-barcoded 5' primer, a J-beta primer mix was included in a second PCR lasting about 7 to 11 cycles. Every molecule of cDNA carried a tag from a template-switch adaptor with 12 random nucleotides. Using its own MiXCR run on the 5' RACE reads, TCRdb lists one record per CDR3 protein. The table has over 1,200,000 distinct CDR3 sequences, approximately 60% seen once; the top ten hold more than 6%. Findings of the study overall: Compared with aged donors, long-lived donors showed fewer expanded clones, suggesting selection.

Roughly 9 milliliters of peripheral blood were drawn from each donor. The sample consisted of blood. The sequence derives from a man younger than 30 in good health.

CDR3 region: CASSPGAGESPLHF. As DNA, the CDR3 is TGTGCCAGCTCACCAGGGGCAGGGGAATCACCCCTCCACTTT. The chain combines TRBV18 with TRBJ1-6; D perhaps matches TRBD1 (6 bases). CDR1 is KGHSH, CDR2 LQKENI, per germline. This CDR3 contains 14 residues. Trimming took 2 bases from V and 10 from J, leaving 12 bases between them.